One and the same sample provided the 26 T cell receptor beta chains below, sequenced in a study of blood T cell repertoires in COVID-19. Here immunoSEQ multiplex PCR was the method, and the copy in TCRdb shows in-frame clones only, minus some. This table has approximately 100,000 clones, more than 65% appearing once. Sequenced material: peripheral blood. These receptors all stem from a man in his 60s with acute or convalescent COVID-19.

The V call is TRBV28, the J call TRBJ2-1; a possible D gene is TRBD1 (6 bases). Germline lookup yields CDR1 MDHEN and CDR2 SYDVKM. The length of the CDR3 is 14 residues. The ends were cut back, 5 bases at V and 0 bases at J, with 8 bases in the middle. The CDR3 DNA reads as TGTGCCAGCAGTCGGGACAACTCCTACAATGAGCAGTTCTTC. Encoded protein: CASSRDNSYNEQFF.

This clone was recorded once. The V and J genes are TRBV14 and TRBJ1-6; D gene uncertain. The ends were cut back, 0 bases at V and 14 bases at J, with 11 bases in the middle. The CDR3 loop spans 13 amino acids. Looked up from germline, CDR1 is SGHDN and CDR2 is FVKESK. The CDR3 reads CASSQDRVSALHF. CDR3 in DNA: TGTGCCAGCAGCCAAGATCGGGTATCGGCCCTCCACTTT.

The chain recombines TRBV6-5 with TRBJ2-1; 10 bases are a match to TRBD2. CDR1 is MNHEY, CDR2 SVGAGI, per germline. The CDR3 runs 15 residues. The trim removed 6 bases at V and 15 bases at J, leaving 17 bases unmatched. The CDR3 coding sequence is TGTGCCAGCAGCTCCGGTGGTAGCGGGGGGCTGACTAGGTTCTTC. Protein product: CASSSGGSGGLTRFF.

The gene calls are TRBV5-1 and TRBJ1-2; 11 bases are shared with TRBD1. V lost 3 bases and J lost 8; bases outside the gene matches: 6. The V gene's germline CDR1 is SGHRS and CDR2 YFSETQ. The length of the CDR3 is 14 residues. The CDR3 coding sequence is TGCGCCAGCAGCTCCGGGACAGGGGGGGTGGGCTACACCTTC. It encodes CASSSGTGGVGYTF.

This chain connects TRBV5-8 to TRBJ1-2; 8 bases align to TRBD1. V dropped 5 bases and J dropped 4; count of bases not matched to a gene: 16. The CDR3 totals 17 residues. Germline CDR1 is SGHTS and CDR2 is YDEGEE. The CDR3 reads CASRSRNGQGEAYGYTF. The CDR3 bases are TGTGCCAGCAGATCTCGAAACGGACAGGGCGAGGCCTATGGCTACACCTTC.

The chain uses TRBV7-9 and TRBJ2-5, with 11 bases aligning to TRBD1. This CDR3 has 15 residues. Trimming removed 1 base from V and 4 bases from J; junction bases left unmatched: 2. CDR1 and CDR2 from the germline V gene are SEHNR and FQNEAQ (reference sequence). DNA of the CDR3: TGTGCCAGCAGCTTAGGGACAGGGGGCGTAGAGACCCAGTACTTC. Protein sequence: CASSLGTGGVETQYF.

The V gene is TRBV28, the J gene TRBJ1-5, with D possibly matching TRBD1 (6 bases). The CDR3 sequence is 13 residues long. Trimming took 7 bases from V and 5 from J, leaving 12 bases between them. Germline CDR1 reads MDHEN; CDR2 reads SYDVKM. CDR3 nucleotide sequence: TGTGCCAGCACGGACGGGGGGCATCAGCCCCAGCATTTT. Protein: CASTDGGHQPQHF.

CDR3 residues: CASSLERAGANVLTF. The CDR3 coding sequence is TGTGCCAGCAGCTTGGAGAGGGCCGGGGCCAACGTCCTGACTTTC. This chain uses TRBV5-4 with TRBJ2-6; TRBD2 is a possible D gene (5 bases). CDR1 and CDR2 (germline): SGHNT, YYREEE (reference sequence). V was pared by 0 bases and J by 4 bases, with 8 bases between. This CDR3 region has 15 residues.

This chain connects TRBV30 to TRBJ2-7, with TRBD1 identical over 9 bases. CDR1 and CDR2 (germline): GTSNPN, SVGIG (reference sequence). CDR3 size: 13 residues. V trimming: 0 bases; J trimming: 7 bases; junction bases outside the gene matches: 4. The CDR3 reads CAWSVQGAVEQYF. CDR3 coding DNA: TGTGCCTGGAGTGTACAGGGGGCTGTTGAGCAGTACTTC. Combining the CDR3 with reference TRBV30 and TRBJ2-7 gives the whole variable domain SQTIHQWPATLVQPVGSPLSLECTVEGTSNPNLYWYRQAAGRGLQLLFYSVGIGQISSEVPQNLSASRPQDRQFILSSKKLLLSDSGFYLCAWSVQGAVEQYFGPGTRLTVT.

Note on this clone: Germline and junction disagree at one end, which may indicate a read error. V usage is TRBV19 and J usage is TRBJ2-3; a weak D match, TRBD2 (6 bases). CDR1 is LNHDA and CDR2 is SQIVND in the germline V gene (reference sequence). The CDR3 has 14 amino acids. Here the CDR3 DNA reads TGTGCCAGTCGTATCGCGGGGTCCACAGATACGCAGTATTTT. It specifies CASRIAGSTDTQYF.

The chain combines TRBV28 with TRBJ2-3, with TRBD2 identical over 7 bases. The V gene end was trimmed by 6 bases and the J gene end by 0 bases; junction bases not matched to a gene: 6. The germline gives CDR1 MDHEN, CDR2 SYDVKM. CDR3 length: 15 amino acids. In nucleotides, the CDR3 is TGTGCCAGCAGATCGGGACTACCGAGCACAGATACGCAGTATTTT. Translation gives CASRSGLPSTDTQYF.

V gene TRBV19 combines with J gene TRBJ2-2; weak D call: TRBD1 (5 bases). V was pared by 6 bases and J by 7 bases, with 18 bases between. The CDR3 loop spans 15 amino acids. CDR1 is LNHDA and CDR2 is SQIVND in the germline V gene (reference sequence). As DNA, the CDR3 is TGTGCCAGTAGCCCCCAACAGGTCTACGGCGGGGAGCTGTTTTTT. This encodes CASSPQQVYGGELFF.

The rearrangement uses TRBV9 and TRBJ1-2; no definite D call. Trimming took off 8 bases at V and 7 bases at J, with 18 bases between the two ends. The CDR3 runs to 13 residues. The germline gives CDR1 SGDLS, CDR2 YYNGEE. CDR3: CASRGPGDFGYTF. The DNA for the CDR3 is TGTGCCAGTAGAGGGCCGGGTGACTTTGGCTACACCTTC.

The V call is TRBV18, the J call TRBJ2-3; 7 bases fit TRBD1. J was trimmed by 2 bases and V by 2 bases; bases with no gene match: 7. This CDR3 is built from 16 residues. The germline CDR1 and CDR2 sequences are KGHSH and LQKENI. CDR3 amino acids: CASSPITGVITDTQYF. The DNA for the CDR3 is TGTGCCAGCTCACCAATCACAGGGGTAATCACAGATACGCAGTATTTT. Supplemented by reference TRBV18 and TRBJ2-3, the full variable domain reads NAGVMQNPRHLVRRRGQEARLRCSPMKGHSHVYWYRQLPEEGLKFMVYLQKENIIDESGMPKERFSAEFPKEGPSILRIQQVVRGDSAAYFCASSPITGVITDTQYFGPGTRLTVL.

The chain's CDR3 is CASSPGTGRPPDTQYF. CDR3 nucleotide sequence: TGTGCCAGCTCACCGGGGACAGGACGCCCTCCAGATACGCAGTATTTT. This chain connects TRBV18 to TRBJ2-3, with 8 bases that match TRBD1. The ends lost 3 bases at V and 4 bases at J; junction bases unmatched: 9. Germline CDR1 is KGHSH and CDR2 is LQKENI. The CDR3 is 16 residues long.

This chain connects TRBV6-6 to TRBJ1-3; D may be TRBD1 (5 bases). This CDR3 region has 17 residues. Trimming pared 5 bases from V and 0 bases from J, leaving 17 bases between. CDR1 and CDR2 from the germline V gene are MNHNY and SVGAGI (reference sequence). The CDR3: CASSLRGTRSSGNTIYF. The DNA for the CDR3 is TGTGCCAGCAGTCTACGCGGGACTAGGAGCTCTGGAAACACCATATATTTT.

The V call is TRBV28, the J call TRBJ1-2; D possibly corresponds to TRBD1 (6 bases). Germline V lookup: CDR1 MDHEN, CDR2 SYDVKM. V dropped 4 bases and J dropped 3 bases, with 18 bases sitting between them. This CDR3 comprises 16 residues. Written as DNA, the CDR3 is TGTGCCAGCAGTTCCCCGGGGGGCGGGTTGGACTATGGCTACACCTTC. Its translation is CASSSPGGGLDYGYTF.

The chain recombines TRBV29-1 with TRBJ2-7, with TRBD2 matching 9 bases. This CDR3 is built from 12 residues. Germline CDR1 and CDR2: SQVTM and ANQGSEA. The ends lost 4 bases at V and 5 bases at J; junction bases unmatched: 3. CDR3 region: CSVASGDHEQYV. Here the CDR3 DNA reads TGCAGCGTTGCTAGCGGGGATCACGAGCAGTACGTC.

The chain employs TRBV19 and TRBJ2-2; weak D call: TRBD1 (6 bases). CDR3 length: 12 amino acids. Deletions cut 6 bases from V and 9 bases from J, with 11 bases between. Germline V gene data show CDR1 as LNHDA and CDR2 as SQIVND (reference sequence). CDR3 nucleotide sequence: TGTGCCAGTAGAAACAGGGAATGGGAGCTGTTTTTT. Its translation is CASRNREWELFF. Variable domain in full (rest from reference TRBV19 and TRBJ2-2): DGGITQSPKYLFRKEGQNVTLSCEQNLNHDAMYWYRQDPGQGLRLIYYSQIVNDFQKGDIAEGYSVSREKKESFPLTVTSAQKNPTAFYLCASRNREWELFFGEGSRLTVL.

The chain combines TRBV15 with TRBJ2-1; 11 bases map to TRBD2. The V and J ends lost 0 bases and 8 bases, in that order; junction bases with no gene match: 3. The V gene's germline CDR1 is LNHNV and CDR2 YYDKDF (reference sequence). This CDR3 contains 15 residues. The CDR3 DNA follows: TGTGCCACCAGCAGAGAGGGGACTAGCGGCCATGAGCAGTTCTTC. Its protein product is CATSREGTSGHEQFF.

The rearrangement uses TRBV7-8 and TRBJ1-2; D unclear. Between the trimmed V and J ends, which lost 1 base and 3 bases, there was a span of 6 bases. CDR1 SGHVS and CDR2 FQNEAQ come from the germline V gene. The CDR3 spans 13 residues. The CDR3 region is CASSLDYDYGYTF. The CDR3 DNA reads TGTGCCAGCAGCTTAGATTATGACTATGGCTACACCTTC.

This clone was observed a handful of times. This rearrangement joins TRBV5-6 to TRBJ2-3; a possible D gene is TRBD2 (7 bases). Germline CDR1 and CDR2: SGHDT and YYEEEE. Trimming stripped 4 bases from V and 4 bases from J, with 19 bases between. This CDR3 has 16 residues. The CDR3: CASSTGPGGRSDTQYF. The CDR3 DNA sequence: TGTGCCAGCAGCACCGGGCCGGGGGGCAGGTCAGATACGCAGTATTTT. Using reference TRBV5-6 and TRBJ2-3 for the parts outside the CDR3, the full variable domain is DAGVTQSPTHLIKTRGQQVTLRCSPKSGHDTVSWYQQALGQGPQFIFQYYEEEERQRGNFPDRFSGHQFPNYSSELNVNALLLGDSALYLCASSTGPGGRSDTQYFGPGTRLTVL.

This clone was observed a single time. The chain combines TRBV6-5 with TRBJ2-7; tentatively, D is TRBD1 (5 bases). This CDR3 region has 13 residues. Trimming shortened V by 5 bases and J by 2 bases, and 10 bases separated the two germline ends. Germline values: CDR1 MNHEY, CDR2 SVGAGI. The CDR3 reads CASSPDMPYEQYF. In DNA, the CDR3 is TGTGCCAGCAGTCCGGACATGCCCTACGAGCAGTACTTC.

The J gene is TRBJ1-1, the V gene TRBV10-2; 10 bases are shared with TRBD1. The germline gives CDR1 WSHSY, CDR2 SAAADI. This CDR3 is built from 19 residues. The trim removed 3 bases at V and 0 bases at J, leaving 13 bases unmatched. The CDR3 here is CASSEQDRGRFLVNTEAFF. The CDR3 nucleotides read TGCGCCAGCAGTGAACAAGACAGGGGGCGGTTTTTGGTGAACACTGAAGCTTTCTTT.

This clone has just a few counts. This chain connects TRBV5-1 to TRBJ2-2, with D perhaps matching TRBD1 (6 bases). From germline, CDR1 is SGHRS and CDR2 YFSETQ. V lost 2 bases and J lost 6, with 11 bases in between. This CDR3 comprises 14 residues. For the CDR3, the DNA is TGCGCCAGCAGCTTACAGGGAATATCCGGGGAGCTGTTTTTT. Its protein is CASSLQGISGELFF.

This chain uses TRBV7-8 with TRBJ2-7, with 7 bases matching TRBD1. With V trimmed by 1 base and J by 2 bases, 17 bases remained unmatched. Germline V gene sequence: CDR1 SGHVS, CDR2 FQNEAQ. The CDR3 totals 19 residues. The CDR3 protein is CASSLDNRPGQVNPYEQYF. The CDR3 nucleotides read TGTGCCAGCAGCTTAGATAATCGGCCCGGACAGGTAAACCCCTACGAGCAGTACTTC.